Listed here are 20 T cell receptor beta chains from one sample, sequenced in a study of blood T cell repertoires in COVID-19. Clones were sequenced by immunoSEQ multiplex PCR, and TCRdb holds only the in-frame ones, with some missing. Counted here are tens of thousands of clones, almost 85% occurring once; the ten biggest clones make up about 9.4%. The specimen was peripheral blood. The receptors shown here come from a man between 60 and 75 years old with acute or convalescent COVID-19.

This clone showed up just once. The rearrangement joins TRBV6-6 to TRBJ2-3; TRBD2 aligns across 7 bases. V lost 6 bases, J lost 5 bases, and 8 bases stayed unmatched. The CDR3 is 14 residues long. CDR1 and CDR2 from the germline V gene are MNHNY and SVGAGI (reference sequence). In DNA, the CDR3 is TGTGCCAGCAGGCCTGCCGCGGGGGTAGATACGCAGTATTTT. Translation gives CASRPAAGVDTQYF.

The chain recombines TRBV7-2 with TRBJ1-3; 8 bases match TRBD1. The V segment lost 1 base and the J segment 7 bases; nucleotides outside the gene matches: 3. Germline-derived CDR1 and CDR2 are SGHTA and FQGNSA. The CDR3 is 14 amino acids. In nucleotides, the CDR3 is TGTGCCAGCAGCTTAGTTCAGGGGGCGAACACCATATATTTT. Its translation is CASSLVQGANTIYF.

The CDR3 sequence: CASSLRDRNTEAFF. The CDR3 DNA sequence: TGTGCCAGCAGCCTCCGGGACAGAAACACTGAAGCTTTCTTT. V and J are TRBV5-5 and TRBJ1-1, with TRBD1 matching over 7 bases. The CDR3 covers 14 residues. In germline, CDR1 is SGHKS, CDR2 YYEKEE (reference sequence). Trimming at V came to 4 bases and at J to 2 bases, leaving 5 bases not matched to a gene.

The chain has TRBV5-1 and TRBJ2-5; a weak D match, TRBD1 (6 bases). Trimming took 4 bases from V and 8 from J, leaving 21 bases between them. There are 15 residues in the CDR3. Germline V gives CDR1 SGHRS, CDR2 YFSETQ. CDR3 region: CASSPSDRLWDTQYF. The CDR3 bases are TGCGCCAGCAGCCCGTCTGACAGGTTGTGGGATACCCAGTACTTC.

The chain uses TRBV5-5 and TRBJ1-2; D ambiguous. The germline V and J ends were trimmed by 0 bases and 5 bases, with 11 bases remaining between them. Per the germline V gene, CDR1 is SGHKS and CDR2 is YYEKEE (reference sequence). The CDR3 consists of 14 residues. The DNA of the CDR3 is TGTGCCAGCAGCTTGGATTCAGACTCTTATGGCTACACCTTC. This sequence encodes CASSLDSDSYGYTF.

The chain recombines TRBV9 with TRBJ1-5; D is unclear. CDR3 length equals 13 residues. V was cut by 4 bases and J by 8 bases, with 13 bases left in between. In germline, CDR1 is SGDLS, CDR2 YYNGEE. CDR3 DNA sequence: TGTGCCAGCAGCCTCGGTTCTGTCGAGCCCCAGCATTTT. This encodes CASSLGSVEPQHF. The complete variable domain, with remaining parts taken from reference TRBV9 and TRBJ1-5, reads DSGVTQTPKHLITATGQRVTLRCSPRSGDLSVYWYQQSLDQGLQFLIQYYNGEERAKGNILERFSAQQFPDLHSELNLSSLELGDSALYFCASSLGSVEPQHFGDGTRLSIL.

The chain recombines TRBV15 with TRBJ1-1; 7 positions agree with TRBD1. The CDR3 covers 15 residues. The V and J ends lost 0 bases and 4 bases, in that order; junction bases with no gene match: 5. Germline lookup yields CDR1 LNHNV and CDR2 YYDKDF (reference sequence). The CDR3 loop is CATSRDKGALTEAFF. CDR3 DNA sequence: TGTGCCACCAGCAGAGATAAGGGGGCTCTCACTGAAGCTTTCTTT. Variable domain in full (rest from reference TRBV15 and TRBJ1-1): DAMVIQNPRYQVTQFGKPVTLSCSQTLNHNVMYWYQQKSSQAPKLLFHYYDKDFNNEADTPDNFQSRRPNTSFCFLDIRSPGLGDTAMYLCATSRDKGALTEAFFGQGTRLTVV.

The chain carries TRBV7-2 and TRBJ1-4; 7 bases map to TRBD1. The CDR3 covers 13 residues. V lost 1 base to trimming and J lost 11 bases; unmatched junction nucleotides: 4. Germline values: CDR1 SGHTA, CDR2 FQGNSA. In nucleotides, the CDR3 is TGTGCCAGCAGCTTAGGGACAGGTCTGAAACTGTTTTTT. Amino acids: CASSLGTGLKLFF.

The chain has TRBV28 and TRBJ2-3, with a tentative D call TRBD2 (6 bases). Trimming removed 8 bases at V and 7 bases at J, with 22 bases between. Germline V CDR1 and CDR2: MDHEN, SYDVKM. The CDR3 is made up of 15 amino acids. DNA of the CDR3: TGTGCCAGCGTCGGCTCCGGGACTGTAGGGAATACGCAGTATTTT. Translated, it gives CASVGSGTVGNTQYF.

The chain is built from TRBV6-1 and TRBJ1-5; D might be TRBD1 (5 bases). This CDR3 is 14 amino acids long. CDR1 is MNHNS, CDR2 SASEGT, per germline. The V and J ends lost 2 bases and 3 bases respectively, with 8 bases between them. The CDR3 bases are TGTGCCAGCAGTGAACAGGGATTCAATCAGCCCCAGCATTTT. Protein sequence: CASSEQGFNQPQHF.

The chain has TRBV18 and TRBJ2-7; 7 nucleotides agree with TRBD2. The CDR3 is made up of 16 amino acids. The germline V gene encodes CDR1 KGHSH and CDR2 LQKENI. The V segment lost 0 bases and the J segment 0 bases; nucleotides outside the gene matches: 5. In nucleotides, the CDR3 is TGTGCCAGCTCACCACCCAGCGGGGCGGGCTCCTACGAGCAGTACTTC. Protein: CASSPPSGAGSYEQYF.

The J gene is TRBJ1-1, the V gene TRBV7-2, with D hard to call. V was trimmed by 3 bases and J by 5 bases, leaving 7 bases between them. Per the germline V gene, CDR1 is SGHTA and CDR2 is FQGNSA. CDR3 length: 12 amino acids. CDR3 coding DNA: TGTGCCAGCAGCTTTAGTTGGACTGAAGCTTTCTTT. Translation: CASSFSWTEAFF.

DNA of the CDR3: TGTGCCAGCAGCCCGGGACAGGGGGCCTGGGAAAAACTGTTTTTT. It translates to CASSPGQGAWEKLFF. V gene TRBV7-9 combines with J gene TRBJ1-4, with TRBD1 matching over 12 bases. The germline CDR1 and CDR2 sequences are SEHNR and FQNEAQ (reference sequence). The CDR3 sequence is 15 residues long. With 5 bases clipped from V and 8 bases from J, the junction kept 6 bases outside the gene matches. The variable domain in full, with the rest retrieved from reference TRBV7-9 and TRBJ1-4, is DTGVSQNPRHKITKRGQNVTFRCDPISEHNRLYWYRQTLGQGPEFLTYFQNEAQLEKSRLLSDRFSAERPKGSFSTLEIQRTEQGDSAMYLCASSPGQGAWEKLFFGSGTQLSVL.

The chain has TRBV6-5 and TRBJ2-3; 7 bases line up with TRBD1. V dropped 4 bases and J dropped 0; count of bases not matched to a gene: 7. The CDR3 spans 16 residues. Germline V gene sequence: CDR1 MNHEY, CDR2 SVGAGI. CDR3 amino acids: CASSSPGQTSTDTQYF. DNA of the CDR3: TGTGCCAGCAGTTCCCCGGGACAGACTAGCACAGATACGCAGTATTTT.

The V call is TRBV28, the J call TRBJ1-2, with TRBD1 matching over 7 bases. CDR1 is MDHEN and CDR2 is SYDVKM in the germline V gene. J lost 5 bases, V lost 3 bases, and 9 bases had no gene match. The CDR3 sequence is 15 residues long. For the CDR3, the DNA is TGTGCCAGCAGTTTCCTTGGTGGGACAGCGTATGGCTACACCTTC. It translates to CASSFLGGTAYGYTF.

The chain links TRBV27 to TRBJ1-6; D ambiguous. CDR3 size: 14 residues. The V end lost 6 bases, the J end lost 3 bases, and 9 bases lay between the germline ends. CDR1 MNHEY and CDR2 SMNVEV come from the germline V gene (reference sequence). The CDR3 DNA follows: TGTGCCAGCAGATTCGGGGACTATAATTCACCCCTCCACTTT. Its protein product is CASRFGDYNSPLHF.

For this clone: Additional DNA sequences in this sample encode the identical CDR3. The rearrangement joins TRBV18 to TRBJ1-5; TRBD1 is a possible D gene (6 bases). The germline V and J ends were trimmed by 0 bases and 4 bases, with 10 bases remaining between them. The CDR3 contains 15 residues. Germline CDR1 reads KGHSH; CDR2 reads LQKENI. This CDR3 is CASSPPGRGNQPQHF. The CDR3 DNA reads TGTGCCAGCTCACCACCAGGTAGGGGGAATCAGCCCCAGCATTTT.

The chain employs TRBV7-8 and TRBJ1-5; D perhaps matches TRBD1 (6 bases). CDR3 length: 12 residues. Trimming left V 8 bases short and J 6 bases short, with 11 bases between. CDR1 is SGHVS, CDR2 FQNEAQ, per germline. The CDR3 region is CASCSGAQPQHF. CDR3 coding DNA: TGTGCCAGCTGCTCAGGGGCTCAGCCCCAGCATTTT.

The rearrangement uses TRBV2 and TRBJ1-4, with D unresolved. CDR1 is SNHLY, CDR2 FYNNEI, per germline. Trimming removed 3 bases from V and 0 bases from J, with 8 bases in between. The CDR3 covers 15 residues. The CDR3 sequence: CASSEFGATNEKLFF. CDR3 in DNA: TGTGCCAGCAGTGAGTTCGGGGCAACTAATGAAAAACTGTTTTTT.

The gene calls are TRBV5-4 and TRBJ2-1, with 9 bases identical to TRBD2. The CDR3 runs to 15 residues. V shed 4 bases and J 6 bases; nucleotides not matched to a gene: 8. Germline V gene sequence: CDR1 SGHNT, CDR2 YYREEE (reference sequence). In nucleotides, the CDR3 is TGTGCCAGCAGCCTGGGGACTAGCCGGCCCAATGAGCAGTTCTTC. Translation gives CASSLGTSRPNEQFF.